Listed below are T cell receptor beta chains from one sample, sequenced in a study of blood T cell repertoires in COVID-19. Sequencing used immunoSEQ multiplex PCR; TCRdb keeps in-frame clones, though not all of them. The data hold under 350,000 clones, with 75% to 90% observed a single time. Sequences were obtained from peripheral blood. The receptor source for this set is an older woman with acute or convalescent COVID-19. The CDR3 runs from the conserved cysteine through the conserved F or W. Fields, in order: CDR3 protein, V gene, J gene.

CASSKTREAFF	TRBV19	TRBJ1-1
CAIRPGLGDEQFF	TRBV10-3	TRBJ2-1
CASSTTGALGYEQYF	TRBV19	TRBJ2-7
CASSFLRGSPLHF	TRBV12-3/TRBV12-4	TRBJ1-6
CATSDTTGAGNEQFF	TRBV24-1	TRBJ2-1
CASSFGGASGNTIYF	TRBV11-3	TRBJ1-3
CASSTPGSYGYTF	TRBV21-1	TRBJ1-2
CASSLRFVWGSNNYEQYF	TRBV5-6	TRBJ2-7
CASSLAGVSYNEQFF	TRBV5-1	TRBJ2-1
CASSLVGGGSGNTIYF	TRBV5-1	TRBJ1-3
CASSSWRTGRRTEAFF	TRBV19	TRBJ1-1
CASSLGTGVGGYTF	TRBV5-1	TRBJ1-2
CASSQDVARNEQFF	TRBV4-1	TRBJ2-1